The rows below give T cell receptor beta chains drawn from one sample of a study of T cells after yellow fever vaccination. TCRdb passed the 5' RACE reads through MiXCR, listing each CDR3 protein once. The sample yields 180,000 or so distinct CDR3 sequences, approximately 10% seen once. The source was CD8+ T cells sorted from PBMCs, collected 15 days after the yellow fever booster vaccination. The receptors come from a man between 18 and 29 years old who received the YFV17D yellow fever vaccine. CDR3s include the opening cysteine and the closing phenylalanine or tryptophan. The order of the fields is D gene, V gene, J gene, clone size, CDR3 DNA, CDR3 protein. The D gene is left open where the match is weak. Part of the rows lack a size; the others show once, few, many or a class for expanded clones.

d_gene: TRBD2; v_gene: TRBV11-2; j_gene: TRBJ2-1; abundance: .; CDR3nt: TGTGCCAGCAGCTTAGATCGCCTAGCGGGTTACAATGAGCAGTTCTTC; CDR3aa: CASSLDRLAGYNEQFF
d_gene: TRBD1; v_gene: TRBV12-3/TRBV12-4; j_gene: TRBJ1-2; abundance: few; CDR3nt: TGTGCCAGCAGCCAGGGGGCTGGCTACACCTTC; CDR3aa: CASSQGAGYTF
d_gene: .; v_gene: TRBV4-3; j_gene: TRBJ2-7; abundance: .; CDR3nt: TGCGCCAGCAGCCAGTCCGAGACTGAGACCTACGAGCAGTACTTC; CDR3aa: CASSQSETETYEQYF
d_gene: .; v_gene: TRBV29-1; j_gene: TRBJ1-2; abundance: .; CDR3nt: TGCAGCGTTCCCGGACAGATTTCACCATTGCGATATGGCTACACCTTC; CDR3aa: CSVPGQISPLRYGYTF
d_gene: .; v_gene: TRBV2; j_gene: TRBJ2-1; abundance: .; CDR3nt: TGTGCCAGCAGAGGGTCCCCCTACAATGAGCAGTTCTTC; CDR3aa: CASRGSPYNEQFF
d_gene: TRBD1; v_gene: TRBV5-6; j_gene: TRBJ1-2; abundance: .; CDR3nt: TGTGCCAGCAGAAGGGGGCGGCAGGTCTATGGCTACACCTTC; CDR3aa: CASRRGRQVYGYTF
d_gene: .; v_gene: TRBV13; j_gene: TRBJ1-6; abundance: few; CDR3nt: TGTGCCAGCAGCTTTCCGGGGAGCTCCTATAATTCACCCCTCCACTTT; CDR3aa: CASSFPGSSYNSPLHF
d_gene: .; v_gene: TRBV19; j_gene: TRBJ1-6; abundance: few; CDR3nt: TGTGCCAGTAGTATCGTGCACTATAATTCACCCCTCCACTTT; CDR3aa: CASSIVHYNSPLHF
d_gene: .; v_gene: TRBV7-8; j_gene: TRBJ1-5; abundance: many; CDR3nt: TGTGCCAGCAGCCCGAAGCCGGATAGCAATCAGCCCCAGCATTTT; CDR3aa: CASSPKPDSNQPQHF
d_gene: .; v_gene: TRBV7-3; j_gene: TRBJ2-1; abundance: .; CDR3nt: TGTGCCAGCAGCTTATCAGACGGAGCGTACAATGAGCAGTTCTTC; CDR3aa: CASSLSDGAYNEQFF
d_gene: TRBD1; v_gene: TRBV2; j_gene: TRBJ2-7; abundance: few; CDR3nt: TGTGCCAGCAGTGAAGGGGCAGGGGGACCCTCCTACGAGCAGTACTTC; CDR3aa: CASSEGAGGPSYEQYF
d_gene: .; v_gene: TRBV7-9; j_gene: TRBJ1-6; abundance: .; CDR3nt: TGTGCCAGCAGCTTAGTAGAGGGTATTAGTTCACCCCTCCACTTT; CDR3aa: CASSLVEGISSPLHF
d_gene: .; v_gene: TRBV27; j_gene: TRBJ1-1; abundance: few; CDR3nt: TGTGCCAGCAAGACCTACACTGAAGCTTTCTTT; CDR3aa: CASKTYTEAFF
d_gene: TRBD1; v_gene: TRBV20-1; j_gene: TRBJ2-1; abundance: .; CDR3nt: TGCAGTGCTAGCGACGGGGGACAGGGCTACAATGAGGAGTTCTTC; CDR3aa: CSASDGGQGYNEEFF
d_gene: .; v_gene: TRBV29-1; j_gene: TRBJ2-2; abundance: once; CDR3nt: TGCAGCGTTGACGCGAACACCGGGGAGCTGTTTTTT; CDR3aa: CSVDANTGELFF
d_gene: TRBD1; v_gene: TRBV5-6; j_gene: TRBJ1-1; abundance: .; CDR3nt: TGTGCCAGCAGCTCCCCCGAACAGGGGATGAACACTGAAGCTTTCTTT; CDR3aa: CASSSPEQGMNTEAFF
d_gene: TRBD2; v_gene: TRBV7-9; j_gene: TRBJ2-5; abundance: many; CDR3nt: TGTGCCAGCAGCTTAATCAGCGGGGGGCCCTGGGGAGAGACCCAGTACTTC; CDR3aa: CASSLISGGPWGETQYF
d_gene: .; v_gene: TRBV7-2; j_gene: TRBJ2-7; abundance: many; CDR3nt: TGTGCCAGCAGCGCGTGGGGTTACGAGCAGTACTTC; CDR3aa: CASSAWGYEQYF
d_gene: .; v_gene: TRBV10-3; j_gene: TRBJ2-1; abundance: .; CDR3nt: TGTGCCATCAGTGACCACGACAGACCGCTTCCCTACAATGAGCAGTTCTTC; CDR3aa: CAISDHDRPLPYNEQFF
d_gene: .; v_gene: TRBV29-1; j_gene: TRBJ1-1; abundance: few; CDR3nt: TGCAGCGCCCCAACAGGACCCGGGGGAGCTTTCTTT; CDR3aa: CSAPTGPGGAFF
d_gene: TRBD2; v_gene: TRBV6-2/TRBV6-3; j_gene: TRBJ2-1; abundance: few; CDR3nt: TGTGCCAGCAGTTACCGTGGGACTAGCGCAGAGCAGTTCTTC; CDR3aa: CASSYRGTSAEQFF
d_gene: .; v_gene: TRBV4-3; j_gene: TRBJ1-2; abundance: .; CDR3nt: TGCGCCAGCAGCCAAGATCGTTCGGCTAACTATGGCTACACCTTC; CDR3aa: CASSQDRSANYGYTF
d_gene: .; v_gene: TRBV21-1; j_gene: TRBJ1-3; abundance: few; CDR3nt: TGTGCCAGCAGCAAAAATGAACCTTCCGGGACAGGGGACTCTGGAAACACCATATATTTT; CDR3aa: CASSKNEPSGTGDSGNTIYF
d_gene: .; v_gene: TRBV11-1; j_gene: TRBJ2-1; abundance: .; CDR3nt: TGTGCCAGCAGCTTAGCCGTGACGGGGTTCATTAATGAGCAGTTCTTC; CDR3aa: CASSLAVTGFINEQFF
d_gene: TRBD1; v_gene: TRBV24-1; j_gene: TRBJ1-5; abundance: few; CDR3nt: TGTGCCACCAGTGATGGGACAGGATCGAATCAGCCCCAGCATTTT; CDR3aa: CATSDGTGSNQPQHF
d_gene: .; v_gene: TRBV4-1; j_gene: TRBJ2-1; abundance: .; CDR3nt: TGCGCCAGCAGCCAAGTAGCCGGCGCCAGCTACAATGAGCAGTTCTTC; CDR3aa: CASSQVAGASYNEQFF
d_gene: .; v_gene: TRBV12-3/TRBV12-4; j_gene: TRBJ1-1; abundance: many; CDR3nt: TGTGCCAGCAGCTCCCCGGGGTTGGGGACTGAAGCTTTCTTT; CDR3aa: CASSSPGLGTEAFF
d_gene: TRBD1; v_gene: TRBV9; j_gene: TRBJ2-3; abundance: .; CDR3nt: TGTGCCAGCAGCGCCAACCCTGGACAGGGCAAAGCAGATACGCAGTATTTT; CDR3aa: CASSANPGQGKADTQYF
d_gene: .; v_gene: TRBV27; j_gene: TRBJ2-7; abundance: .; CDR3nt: TGTGCCAGCAGTTTGATCGGGGGCAGACTCTACGAGCAGTACTTC; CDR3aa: CASSLIGGRLYEQYF
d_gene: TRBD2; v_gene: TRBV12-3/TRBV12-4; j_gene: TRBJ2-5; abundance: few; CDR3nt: TGTGCCAGCAGGATTGGCGGGGGCCAAGAGACCCAGTACTTC; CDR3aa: CASRIGGGQETQYF
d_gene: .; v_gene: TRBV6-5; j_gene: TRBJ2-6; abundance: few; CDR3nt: TGTGCCAGCAGCGTTGTGGGGGCCACTGGGGCCAACGTCCTGACTTTC; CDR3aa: CASSVVGATGANVLTF
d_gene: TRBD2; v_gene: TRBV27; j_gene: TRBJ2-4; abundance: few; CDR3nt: TGTGCCAGCCGACTAGCGGGGGGCCGGGACATTCAGTACTTC; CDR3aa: CASRLAGGRDIQYF
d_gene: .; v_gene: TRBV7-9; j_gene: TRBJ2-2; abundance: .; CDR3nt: TGTGCCAGCAGCTTGATTGGAGGGACCGGGGAGCTGTTTTTT; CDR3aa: CASSLIGGTGELFF
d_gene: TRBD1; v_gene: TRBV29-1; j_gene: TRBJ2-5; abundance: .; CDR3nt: TGCAGCGTTGAAGGGGGCCGAGGGGGCTTGGAGACCCAGTACTTC; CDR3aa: CSVEGGRGGLETQYF
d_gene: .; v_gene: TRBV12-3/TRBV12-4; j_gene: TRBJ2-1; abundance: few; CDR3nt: TGTGCCAGCAGTTTGGTAGGGGGTCTGGGGGAGCAGTTCTTC; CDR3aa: CASSLVGGLGEQFF
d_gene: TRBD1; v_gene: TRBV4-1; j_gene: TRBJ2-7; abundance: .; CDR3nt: TGCGCCAGCAGTCAGACCCCCGGGACAGGGACCTACGAGCAGTACTTC; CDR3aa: CASSQTPGTGTYEQYF
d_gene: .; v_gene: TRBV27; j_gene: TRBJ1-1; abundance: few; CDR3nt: TGTGCCAGCAGTCCCAACGACGGGGTTGAAGCTTTCTTT; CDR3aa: CASSPNDGVEAFF
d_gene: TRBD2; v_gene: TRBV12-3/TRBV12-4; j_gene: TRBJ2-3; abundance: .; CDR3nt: TGTGCCAGCAGGTCCGGCCCGGGACTAGCAACAGATACGCAGTATTTT; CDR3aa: CASRSGPGLATDTQYF
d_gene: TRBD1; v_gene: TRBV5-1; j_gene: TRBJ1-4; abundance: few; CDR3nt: TGCGCCAGCAGCTTAGTCGAGACAGGGTTTAATGAAAAACTGTTTTTT; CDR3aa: CASSLVETGFNEKLFF
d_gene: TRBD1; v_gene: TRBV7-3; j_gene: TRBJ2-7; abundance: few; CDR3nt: TGTGCCAGCACCCTCGGGACAGGGCCCTGCGAGCAGTACTTC; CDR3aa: CASTLGTGPCEQYF
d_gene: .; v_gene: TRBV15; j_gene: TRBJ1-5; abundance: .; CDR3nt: TGTGCCACCAGCAGAGACGGTAGCAATCAGCCCCAGCATTTT; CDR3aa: CATSRDGSNQPQHF
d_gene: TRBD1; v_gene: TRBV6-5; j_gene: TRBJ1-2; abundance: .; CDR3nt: TGTGCCAGCAGTTTGGGACAGGGGGCGGCCGGCTACACCTTC; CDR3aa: CASSLGQGAAGYTF
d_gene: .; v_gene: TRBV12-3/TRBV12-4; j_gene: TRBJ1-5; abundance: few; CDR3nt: TGTGCCAGCAGTCAGGGAATAAGCAATCAGCCCCAGCATTTT; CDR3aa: CASSQGISNQPQHF
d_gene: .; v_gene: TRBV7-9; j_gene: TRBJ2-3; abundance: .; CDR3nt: TGTGCCAGCAGCCTCCCCGGCGGGGATGGTGCAGATACGCAGTATTTT; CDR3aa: CASSLPGGDGADTQYF
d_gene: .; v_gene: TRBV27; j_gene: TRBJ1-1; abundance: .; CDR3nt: TGTGCCAGCAGTTCACTTTGGGGTCTGAACACTGAAGCTTTCTTT; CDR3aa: CASSSLWGLNTEAFF
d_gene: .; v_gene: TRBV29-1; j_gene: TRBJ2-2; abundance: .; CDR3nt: TGCAGCGTGACCCTAGACACCGGGGAGCTGTTTTTT; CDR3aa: CSVTLDTGELFF
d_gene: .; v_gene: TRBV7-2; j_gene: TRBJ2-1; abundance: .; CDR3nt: TGTGCCAGCAGCTACTATGAGGGGGTTTCCTACAATGAGCAGTTCTTC; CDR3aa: CASSYYEGVSYNEQFF
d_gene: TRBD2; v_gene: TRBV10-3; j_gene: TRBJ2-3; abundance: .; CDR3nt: TGTGCCATCAGGGAGCGGGGGGGCGAAGATACGCAGTATTTT; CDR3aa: CAIRERGGEDTQYF
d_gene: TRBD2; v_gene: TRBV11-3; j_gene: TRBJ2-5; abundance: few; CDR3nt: TGTGCCAGCAGCTACGGGGGGGGAGAGACCCAGTACTTC; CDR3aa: CASSYGGGETQYF